This T cell receptor (beta chain) derives from a study of CD8 T cells in Susac syndrome. The RNA input was roughly 0.45 to 1 ug, and it was reverse transcribed with random hexamers. The TCR beta CDR3 was amplified by immunoSEQ multiplex PCR across 54 Vbeta, 13 Jbeta. One entry per CDR3 protein results from TCRdb running MiXCR on the immunoSEQ multiplex PCR reads. The repertoire holds about 300,000 distinct CDR3 sequences, with around 91% as singletons. Study findings and constraints: The TCR sequencing and HLA analysis in the study involved a relatively small number of individuals, as the study acknowledged.

Sequencing of TCR beta drew on CD8+ and CD4+ T cells from blood. Negative isolation yielded CD8+ and CD4+ T cells; FACS enriched TEMRA cells. The CDR3 is 14 amino acids. V lost 8 bases, J lost 0 bases, and 11 bases lay in between. Germline V gene lookup returns CDR1 SEHNR and CDR2 FQNEAQ (reference sequence). Details on this clonotype: Its antigen is unknown.

Sequencing used CD8+ T cells from PBMCs. This TCR came from a human donor with multiple sclerosis. The V call is TRBV7-9, the J call TRBJ1-3, with D maybe TRBD1 (6 bases). CDR3 DNA: TGTGCCAGCGGGGGCGGCAACTCTGGAAACACCATATATTTT. It yields the protein CASGGGNSGNTIYF.